This TCR beta chain was captured in a study of Ad26.COV2.S vaccination and SARS-CoV-2 variants. For the study at large: Ad26.COV2.S given intramuscularly, once or twice 56 days apart.

The treatment here: about 20 received Ad26.COV2.S at low or high dose, single or two shots; a few received placebo; per-sample allocation not given. Day 63 after the first injection of vaccine or placebo was the sampling time. Germline CDR1 and CDR2: LGHNA and YSLEER. The CDR3 has 17 amino acids. J gave up 5 bases and V 0 bases, and 9 bases lay outside the gene matches. Libraries were prepared by immunoSEQ multiplex PCR; TCRdb keeps only in-frame clonotypes and omits some of them. This sample has around 320,000 clones; around 86% occur once, and the top ten carry about 3.4%. The TCR originated in a person aged 18-60 years who received the Ad26.COV2.S COVID-19 vaccine or a placebo. This chain links TRBV4-3 with TRBJ2-5, with 10 bases fitting TRBD2. Sequencing used peripheral blood, obtained in a trial of Ad26.COV2.S vaccine versus placebo. The CDR3 nucleotides read TGCGCCAGCAGCCAAGATCTCGGTAGCGGGGGGCGGGAGACCCAGTACTTC. Encoded protein: CASSQDLGSGGRETQYF.